These 11 T cell receptor beta chains were sequenced from one sample in a study of tissue T cells after allogeneic stem cell transplantation. Only in-frame clones appear in the TCRdb table, and some are missing; sequencing was by immunoSEQ multiplex PCR. This sample carries 15,000 to 20,000 clones, just over 70% of them seen once, and the ten largest clones take approximately 1%. Sequenced input: spleen. Receptors were obtained from a female BALB/c mouse in good health. MHC haplotype: H2-d.

This clone was recorded once. The genes are named according to mouse. With the read ending 1 residue before the CDR3 end, the germline J gene is used to fill in that end. This sequence joins TRBV13-2 and TRBJ2-1; tentatively, D is TRBD1 or TRBD2 (5 bases each). Germline CDR1 reads NNHNN; CDR2 reads SYGAGS (reference sequence). The CDR3 extends over 15 amino acids. Trimming removed 0 bases from V and 1 base from J, with 8 bases in between. CDR3 bases read: TGTGCCAGCGGTGATGCGAGGGACAACTATGCTGAGCAGTTC. Amino acids: CASGDARDNYAEQF. The entire CDR3 is CASGDARDNYAEQFF.

As concerns this clone: Gene names and germline refer to mouse. Read sequence stops 1 residue before the CDR3 end, and the germline J gene provides the missing end. The rearrangement joins TRBV13-1 to TRBJ2-2, with D hard to call. The CDR3 consists of 13 residues. Germline assignment: CDR1 NSHNY and CDR2 SYGAGN. The V end was cut by 5 bases, the J end by 2 bases, with 7 bases between. The CDR3 spells CASSQDNTGQLYF. The sequenced part of the CDR3 DNA is TGTGCCAGCAGCCAAGACAACACCGGGCAGCTCTAC.

To note about this clone: Here the gene names and germline are mouse. The read comes to an end 1 residue before the CDR3 does, leaving the germline J gene to fill in the end. The V call is TRBV13-1, the J call TRBJ2-1, with D unclear. Deletions cut 1 base from V and 0 bases from J, with 5 bases between. Germline V gene data show CDR1 as NSHNY and CDR2 as SYGAGN. The CDR3 extends over 14 amino acids. The chain's CDR3 is CASSDLNNYAEQFF. CDR3 DNA, as far as it was read: TGTGCCAGCAGTGATCTGAATAACTATGCTGAGCAGTTC.

To note about this clone: Genes here carry mouse names. The observed sequence ends 1 residue before the CDR3 terminus, with the missing tail filled in from the germline J gene. V and J are TRBV1 and TRBJ2-3, with 12 bases aligning to TRBD1. V lost 4 bases and J lost 6; bases outside the gene matches: 5. Germline V CDR1 and CDR2: NSQYPW, LRSPGD (reference sequence). The CDR3 sequence is 15 residues long. CDR3 loop: CTCSDRDRGRETLYF. The CDR3 bases that were read are TGCACCTGCAGTGACCGGGACAGGGGGCGTGAAACGCTGTAT.

Remarks on this clone: Each gene name is a mouse one. The read is 1 residue too short to cover the CDR3 end, so that end is filled in from the germline J gene. The chain couples TRBV19 to TRBJ2-1, with D maybe TRBD2 (6 bases). In germline, CDR1 is FNHDT, CDR2 SITEND (reference sequence). This CDR3 is 14 amino acids long. The V gene lost 6 bases and the J gene lost 0 bases, with 10 bases spanning the gap. The DNA read from the CDR3 is TGTGCCAGCAACGACTGGCTTAACTATGCTGAGCAGTTC. Translated: CASNDWLNYAEQF. The CDR3 in its entirety is CASNDWLNYAEQFF.

Comment on this clone: Mouse gene names and germline throughout. The CDR3 end is not reached by the read, which stops 1 residue before it; the germline J gene fills it in. J is TRBJ1-4 and V is TRBV13-1; 10 bases are a match to TRBD1. Germline CDR1 reads NSHNY; CDR2 reads SYGAGN. This CDR3 is built from 14 residues. V lost 5 bases to trimming and J lost 6 bases; unmatched junction nucleotides: 4. This CDR3 reads CASRTGTGDERLFF. The covered CDR3 bases are TGTGCCAGCAGAACCGGGACAGGGGACGAAAGATTATTT. Complete variable domain (other parts from reference TRBV13-1 and TRBJ1-4): EAAVTQSPRNKVTVTGGNVTLSCRQTNSHNYMYWYRQDTGHGLRLIHYSYGAGNLRIGDVPDGYKATRTTQEDFFLLLELASPSQTSLYFCASRTGTGDERLFFGHGTKLSVL.

Concerning this clone: The germline and genes are mouse ones. The read is 1 residue too short to cover the CDR3 end, so that end is filled in from the germline J gene. The chain recombines TRBV14 with TRBJ2-7; 9 nucleotides align to TRBD1. V gave up 5 bases and J gave up 3 bases; unmatched junction bases: 6. The CDR3 sequence is 14 residues long. CDR1 and CDR2 from the germline V gene are SGHDT and FRDEAV. CDR3 protein: CASRSGTGNYEQYF. The sequenced part of the CDR3 DNA is TGTGCCAGCAGATCCGGGACAGGGAACTATGAACAGTAC.

With regard to this clone: The genes are named according to mouse. The observed sequence ends 1 residue before the CDR3 terminus, with the missing tail filled in from the germline J gene. V usage is TRBV13-3 and J usage is TRBJ1-4, with a possible D match to TRBD1 (5 bases). V dropped 2 bases and J dropped 7 bases, with 6 bases sitting between them. This CDR3 has 12 amino acids. CDR1 is NNHDY, CDR2 SYVADS, per germline. The DNA read from the CDR3 is TGTGCCAGCAGTGACAGGGCCGAAAGATTATTT. Encoded protein: CASSDRAERLF. From start to end, the CDR3 is CASSDRAERLFF. The full variable domain, in which reference TRBV13-3 and TRBJ1-4 provide the parts outside the CDR3, is EAAVTQSPRSKVAVTGGKVTLSCHQTNNHDYMYWYRQDTGHGLRLIHYSYVADSTEKGDIPDGYKASRPSQENFSLILELASLSQTAVYFCASSDRAERLFFGHGTKLSVL.

Notes on this clone: The genes are named according to mouse. The observed sequence ends 1 residue before the CDR3 terminus, with the missing tail filled in from the germline J gene. The chain employs TRBV13-2 and TRBJ2-7; D is unresolved. Germline-derived CDR1 and CDR2 are NNHNN and SYGAGS (reference sequence). V lost 0 bases, J lost 4 bases, and 5 bases lay in between. The CDR3 covers 12 residues. The DNA read from the CDR3 is TGTGCCAGCGGTGATGGCAATTATGAACAGTAC. Translation gives CASGDGNYEQY. The full-length CDR3 reads as CASGDGNYEQYF.

In this sample, this clone turned up once. Genes and germline come from the mouse. The DNA ends 1 residue before the CDR3 does, and the rest of the CDR3 is filled in from the germline J gene. The V gene is TRBV1, the J gene TRBJ2-5; D may be TRBD1 (6 bases). Looked up from germline, CDR1 is NSQYPW and CDR2 is LRSPGD (reference sequence). V lost 4 bases, J lost 3 bases, and 8 bases lay in between. This CDR3 contains 13 residues. CDR3 residues: CTCSGTAQDTQYF. The CDR3 DNA, read in part, is TGCACCTGCAGTGGGACAGCACAAGACACCCAGTAC.

Points on this clone: Gene names are the mouse ones. The CDR3 goes on 1 residue after the read ends, and that part is filled in from the germline J gene. J is TRBJ2-7 and V is TRBV2; 10 bases fit TRBD2. J lost 2 bases, V lost 0 bases, and 4 bases had no gene match. CDR1 LGHNA and CDR2 YSYQKL come from the germline V gene. The CDR3 covers 16 residues. The sequenced part of the CDR3 DNA is TGTGCCAGCAGCCAAGAGGCCTGGGGGGGCGCCTATGAACAGTAC. Its translation: CASSQEAWGGAYEQY. The whole CDR3 sequence is CASSQEAWGGAYEQYF.